The TCR beta chain described here comes from a study of cytomegalovirus exposure and HLA in healthy donors (dated by TCRdb to the late 2010s). With regard to the full study: An earlier analysis of some 600 of the donors reported approximately 280 Gb of sequence data and 95 million to 120 million unique TCR beta sequences obtained from around 170 million T cells. The study aimed to test whether cataloging public T cell receptors could reveal signatures of past pathogen exposure. The study used immunosequencing to profile the T cell repertoires of 670 or so subjects and linked those repertoires to cytomegalovirus serostatus. Among the roughly 430 genotyped donors, 75% to 90% belonged to the genetic ancestry cluster associated with self-reported Caucasian donors. Donor age, sex, ethnicity and CMV serostatus were compiled together with the repertoire data. A separate validation cohort of roughly 130 different subjects was used in addition to the approximately 700-subject first cohort. Four to six DR-DQ haplotypes were handled as single units for association and clustering, since linkage in the cohort was strong. A later analysis re-examined previously published TCR beta repertoires from around 670 donors and added high-resolution HLA genotyping to investigate patterns of TCR occurrence. To predict cytomegalovirus infection status, the study combined high-throughput TCR immunosequencing, statistical association of individual TCRs with disease status, and machine learning. Both class I and class II loci were covered by HLA typing, at four-digit resolution. To decide whether each TCR beta V gene segment behaved as functional or pseudogenic, an earlier analysis of approximately 620 of the donors relied on high-throughput TCR beta sequencing. An early release that covered about 600 HLA-typed donors contained about 300 gigabases of sequencing data and 75 million to 100 million unique TCR sequences. All discovery cohort repertoires had been generated using a single sequencing platform. In a later genetic analysis, genome-wide SNP genotypes for about three fifths of the 666 donors were used, and that subset was treated as a discovery cohort. Among over 350 genotyped donors of the cohort, an average of approximately 230,000 unique TCR beta nucleotide sequences were sequenced per donor, roughly 18% of them non-productive. The number of donors typed differed by locus, with roughly 629-640 for A, B, C, DRB1 and DQB1, around 500 for DQA1, under 610 for DPA1, and 400 to 490 for DPB1. The later analysis used no new phenotypic data to find candidate immune exposures, relying instead on TCR beta sequences and their occurrence across donors.

Counted from cysteine to phenylalanine, this CDR3 has 15 amino acids. Only the CDR3 DNA is retained, 45 bases long and in frame from the first base. The V and J ends are trimmed by 3 bases and 4 bases, leaving 12 bases between them. CDR1 and CDR2 were assigned from the germline V gene (reference sequence) as SEHNR and FQNEAQ. On this clone: No antigen is known for it. There are no base qualities to consult, and no much larger clone falls within one base.

Paper-wide results and their limitations: When HLA alleles, especially DR and DQ, strongly co-occurred, TCR associations were difficult to assign to individual alleles. Roughly 15 rarely observed V segments, including chromosome 9 orphons, were excluded from the earlier analysis of approximately 500 of the donors because counts were too low. A total of 164 TCR beta chains were listed by the study as associated with cytomegalovirus. Linkage disequilibrium might explain the correlated functional status among segregating V segments, but an unknown experimental factor could not be ruled out. This cohort had only TCR beta chains sequenced, and the lack of alpha or paired-chain data limited which features could be detected. A later genetic analysis associated a missense DCLRE1C variant with V-gene and J-gene trimming of TCR beta chains, and an independent cohort replicated the association. In an earlier analysis of about 540 of the donors, most TCR beta V segments were observed in productive rearrangements about 90% or about 30% of the time, broadly matching IMGT annotations. Several of the top co-occurrence clusters appeared to be linked to parvovirus B19, influenza, CMV and Epstein-Barr virus, according to a later analysis. Across donors, most TCR sequences were observed very rarely, whereas some public TCRs were present in many individuals. Compared with equally common non-associated chains, HLA-associated TCR beta chains in a later analysis were more clonally expanded and had lower generation probabilities. HLA typing was unavailable for some donors at each locus, so association tests used only the typed subset. CMV serostatus was the only immune exposure information available for the cohort. The sequencing pipeline was judged likely to have produced a cluster of highly shared sequence variants as a technical artifact. Some IMGT-functional V segments, including TRBV6-2 and TRBV6-3, could not be told apart with the 87-base-pair reads, so those segments were excluded. Specific HLA alleles were associated with 15,000 to 20,000 TCR beta sequences at a false discovery rate of 0.05 in a later analysis. In vitro tests confirmed that three of the cytomegalovirus-associated TCR beta chains recognize cytomegalovirus antigens. In a later analysis, TCR association rates were found to vary across HLA loci, with the most associated TCRs seen for DRB1 alleles and the fewest for HLA-C alleles. According to the authors, the approach could potentially be generalized to other disease states and immunological phenotypes. A further reported finding was that TCR beta sequences accurately predicted the HLA-A and HLA-B alleles for most subjects in the first cohort. In a later analysis, most CMV-associated TCR beta chains were found to appear HLA-restricted, with HLA associations seemingly driven largely by CMV exposure. In a later genetic analysis, fewer N-insertions in productive TCRs were reported among donors in an Asian-associated ancestry cluster than the approximately 710-donor mean. The classifier was reported to diagnose cytomegalovirus status with high specificity and sensitivity in both the original and validation cohorts. Presence/absence analyses assumed roughly uniform sequencing depth across donors, an assumption that may not hold.

The cohort was made up of 666 healthy bone marrow donors. All cohort members were sampled while nominally healthy, although unrecorded immune exposures were likely present. The donor was CMV seropositive and was included in the group of 250 to 300 seropositive cohort members. A peripheral blood sample was provided by each donor, and peripheral blood mononuclear cells were used for TCR beta sequencing. The Qiagen DNeasy Blood Extraction Kit was used to extract genomic DNA from the blood cell samples. Preparation of the library involved the immunoSEQ multiplex PCR assay. For the multiplex PCR, a mixture combining 60 forward primers for TCR Vbeta segments and 13 reverse primers for TCR Jbeta segments was used. A multiplex PCR assay on genomic DNA amplified the CDR3 region of rearranged TCR beta genes. On the Illumina HiSeq System, the amplified TCR beta libraries were sequenced as 87-base-pair reads. As for how the authors treated the data: Across the 670 or so repertoires, a later analysis counted tens of millions of unique TCR beta chains, roughly 11 million of which were shared by at least two donors. Raw reads were error-corrected and collapsed into unique sequences with a nearest-neighbor algorithm that merged closely related sequences to remove PCR and sequencing errors. V, D and J gene segments were assigned by aligning CDR3 sequences to IMGT reference sequences. Each retained sequence needed at least a six-nucleotide match to both a V gene segment and a J gene segment. Rearrangements were called productive when the CDR3 lacked stop codons and stayed in frame with V and J; all others were non-productive. CDR3 was defined according to IMGT convention as the region running from the second conserved V-encoded cysteine to the conserved J-encoded phenylalanine. The earlier analysis of fewer than 750 of the donors excluded sequences that lacked an unambiguous match to a single V gene segment. In an earlier analysis of several hundred of the donors, V segments were called functional above 56.7% productive rearrangements and were called segregating when the between-donor standard deviation exceeded 5%. To diagnose cytomegalovirus status from the catalog of TCR beta chain sequences, a statistical classification framework was built. In a later analysis, TCR nucleotide sequences were compared against IMGT/GENE-DB human TR gene sequences so that V and J genes could be assigned. A later analysis assigned CDR3 sequences and most-parsimonious VDJ recombination scenarios with the TCRdist pipeline. In a later analysis, each TCR beta chain was defined by its CDR3 amino acid sequence together with its V-gene family, and reads without a unique V-gene family were excluded. To address suspected cross-contamination and a sequencing artifact, a later analysis removed 450 to 700 highly shared, low-generation-probability nucleotide sequences. In a later analysis, a clonal expansion index was calculated for each public chain from normalized within-repertoire ranks of inferred template counts. A later analysis computed generation probabilities with a VDJ recombination model fitted to out-of-frame rearrangements, and checked the results against IGoR. In a later analysis, hypergeometric tests were used to score TCR-TCR, TCR-HLA and TCR-CMV co-occurrence, with a repertoire-size bias correction applied to TCR pairs. To estimate false discovery rates, a later analysis permuted the HLA or CMV assignments 20 times. In a later analysis, co-occurring TCRs were grouped using DBSCAN, and TCRdist sequence similarity was added for clustering within HLA-allele-positive subsets. Co-occurrence clustering excluded repertoires with fewer than 30,000 or more than 120,000 public chains, plus five with anomalous nucleotide sharing. The table comes from immuneACCESS by way of TCRdb, which keeps in-frame sequences with V and J called. Part of the clones is missing from these tables; in studies checked, under half for an unresolved V gene and the rest for unknown reasons. Clone size and the V and J calls come from that table; the DNA yielded D and trimming. Across this sample there are 180,000 or so clones, with roughly 74% seen only once. Of the sample, around 7.7% falls within the top ten clones.

The chain couples TRBV7-9 to TRBJ1-4; TRBD1 is perhaps the D gene, given 6 matching bases. This receptor was taken from a woman aged 40 to 50 in good health and CMV-seropositive. The sample was PBMCs. The bases read TGTGCCAGCAGCTTTGGGGACACGAATAATGAAAAACTGTTTTTT. The encoded protein is CASSFGDTNNEKLFF. Beyond the CDR3, the reference TRBV7-9 and TRBJ1-4 genes provide the residues; the full variable domain reads: DTGVSQNPRHKITKRGQNVTFRCDPISEHNRLYWYRQTLGQGPEFLTYFQNEAQLEKSRLLSDRFSAERPKGSFSTLEIQRTEQGDSAMYLCASSFGDTNNEKLFFGSGTQLSVL.